These T cell receptor beta chains were read from a single sample in a study of shared clonotypes between healthy human individuals. This table comes from immunoSEQ multiplex PCR, and its TCRdb copy is limited to in-frame clones, with some not included. This sample has over 850,000 clones, with about four fifths found just once. The sample was memory CD4+ T cells from PBMCs. These receptors were collected from a man younger than 30 in good health. Some clones in this sample may be carry-over from other donors' samples. The CDR3 runs from the conserved cysteine through the conserved F or W. A D gene is named only where the DNA matches it firmly. A row's size may be missing; if present it is once, few, many or a size class.

v_gene	j_gene	abundance	d_gene	CDR3aa	CDR3nt
TRBV7-2	TRBJ2-1	once	TRBD2	CASSLVLTSGRVNEQFF	TGTGCCAGCAGCTTAGTTCTGACCAGCGGGAGGGTCAATGAGCAGTTCTTC
TRBV28	TRBJ2-6	-	-	CASRSYRVSGANVLTF	TGTGCCAGTAGAAGTTACAGGGTCTCTGGGGCCAACGTCCTGACTTTC
TRBV5-4	TRBJ2-7	-	-	CASSLGGTPYEQYF	TGTGCCAGCAGCTTGGGTGGAACCCCCTACGAGCAGTACTTC
TRBV7-2	TRBJ2-1	-	-	CASSLVWSGNEQFF	TGTGCCAGCAGCTTAGTCTGGTCTGGCAATGAGCAGTTCTTC
TRBV9	TRBJ2-1	-	TRBD1	CASSVGGGPNEQFF	TGTGCCAGCAGCGTAGGAGGGGGCCCTAATGAGCAGTTCTTC
TRBV7-2	TRBJ1-1	-	-	CASSLGGRPEAFF	TGTGCCAGCAGCTTAGGGGGCCGACCTGAAGCTTTCTTT
TRBV2	TRBJ1-1	-	-	CASFWVNTEAFF	TGTGCCAGTTTTTGGGTGAACACTGAAGCTTTCTTT
TRBV2	TRBJ2-7	-	-	CASIPGENSYEQYF	TGTGCCAGCATTCCAGGGGAAAACTCCTACGAGCAGTACTTC
TRBV29-1	TRBJ2-5	-	-	CSVREGQETQYF	TGCAGCGTTCGAGAGGGGCAAGAGACCCAGTACTTC
TRBV5-1	TRBJ2-1	-	-	CASAPQGMGEQFF	TGCGCCAGCGCACCACAGGGAATGGGTGAGCAGTTCTTC
TRBV4-1	TRBJ2-1	-	TRBD2	CASSHLGLAGGNEQFF	TGCGCCAGCAGCCACCTAGGATTAGCGGGAGGCAATGAGCAGTTCTTC
TRBV7-2	TRBJ2-2	-	TRBD2	CASSLGGNTNTGELFF	TGTGCCAGCAGCCTGGGGGGGAACACGAACACCGGGGAGCTGTTTTTT
TRBV19	TRBJ1-1	-	-	CASQSTANTEAFF	TGTGCCAGTCAGTCCACAGCGAACACTGAAGCTTTCTTT
TRBV7-3	TRBJ2-5	-	-	CASSLMGRRQETQYF	TGTGCCAGCAGCTTAATGGGACGTAGACAAGAGACCCAGTACTTC
TRBV18	TRBJ1-4	-	TRBD1	CASSPPGQGLGGLFF	TGTGCCAGCTCACCACCGGGACAGGGGCTAGGTGGACTGTTTTTT
TRBV6-1	TRBJ1-6	-	-	CASSSLGTARVPLHF	TGTGCCAGCAGCTCCCTTGGGACCGCTCGCGTCCCCCTCCACTTT
TRBV11-3	TRBJ2-1	-	TRBD2	CASSKKGPAGGYNEQFF	TGTGCCAGCAGCAAAAAGGGACCAGCGGGAGGCTACAATGAGCAGTTCTTC
TRBV28	TRBJ2-7	-	-	CASGLQGYEQYF	TGTGCCAGCGGCTTACAGGGCTACGAGCAGTACTTC
TRBV6-5	TRBJ2-1	-	TRBD2	CASSVAGGTEQFF	TGTGCCAGCAGTGTAGCGGGAGGTACTGAGCAGTTCTTC
TRBV28	TRBJ2-5	-	TRBD2	CASSRVAGETQYF	TGTGCCAGCAGTCGGGTAGCGGGGGAGACCCAGTACTTC
TRBV4-1	TRBJ1-1	-	TRBD1	CASSENRGLTEAFF	TGCGCCAGCAGCGAAAACAGGGGACTAACTGAAGCTTTCTTT
TRBV6-5	TRBJ2-7	-	-	CASSYLGSISRGEQYF	TGTGCCAGCAGTTACCTTGGGTCGATCTCCCGCGGCGAGCAGTACTTC
TRBV15	TRBJ1-2	-	-	CATSRDGGLGGYTF	TGTGCCACCAGCAGAGACGGGGGGCTTGGTGGCTACACCTTC
TRBV2	TRBJ2-3	-	-	CASSELDTQYF	TGTGCCAGCAGTGAATTGGATACGCAGTATTTT
TRBV28	TRBJ2-7	-	-	CASVLRGRGQYEQYF	TGTGCCAGCGTCCTCAGGGGACGGGGACAATACGAGCAGTACTTC